The clone carrying this T cell receptor beta chain came up a few times. Its specificity is not known. One junction end does not reproduce the germline sequence, and a read error may be involved. This specimen belongs to a study of T cells after yellow fever vaccination. TCRdb fed the 5' RACE reads into MiXCR, producing one record per CDR3 protein. The sample has more than 450,000 distinct CDR3 sequences; around a fifth are singletons. Germline lookup yields CDR1 SGHRS and CDR2 YFSETQ. The CDR3 is made up of 13 amino acids. Study-level results: The secondary T-cell response peaked on day 5, not day 15, but was weaker.

This TCR was recovered from a man aged 18 to 30 who received the YFV17D yellow fever vaccine. The chain combines TRBV5-1 with TRBJ1-1; D is uncertain. This material consisted of PBMCs, taken less than 25 days after the first yellow fever vaccination. CDR3 nucleotides: TGCGCCAGCAGCCTCGGTTTGAACACTGAAGTTTTCTTT. It codes for CASSLGLNTEVFF.